This T cell receptor beta chain was sequenced during a study of control samples from healthy donors and cancer patients. Method: immunoSEQ multiplex PCR; TCRdb's copy keeps in-frame clones and lacks some. The sample records about 100,000 clones, over 75% being singletons. V was pared by 1 base and J by 4 bases, with 4 bases of the junction left unmatched. This CDR3 is built from 16 residues. Germline V gives CDR1 KGHDR, CDR2 SFDVKD. V and J are TRBV24-1 and TRBJ2-5; 11 bases map to TRBD1. This clonotype was sampled from a woman aged 50 to 60 in good health. Material: blood. This CDR3 reads CATSDLRTGGLETQYF. The DNA of the CDR3 is TGTGCCACCAGTGATTTAAGGACAGGGGGCTTAGAGACCCAGTACTTC.